A single T cell receptor beta chain is shown here with its context. The clone's antigen remains unknown. No per-base quality is available; no much larger clone lies one base away. The immunoSEQ platform was used to sequence the TCRbeta chain. Per the original workflow: When conventional T cell repertoires were pooled, patients gave roughly 1x10^5 distinct in-frame TCRbeta sequences, while healthy donors gave approximately 130,000. Treg TCRbeta sequences shared by two or more individuals were defined as public, and these public Treg TCRbeta sequences were subsequently searched for in Tconv repertoires. Group differences were tested with Mann-Whitney U tests and Bonferroni-Dunn correction in GraphPad Prism 7.03. TCRdb re-hosts the immuneACCESS table, in-frame sequences only. Its copies lack some clones; in the studies checked, an unresolved V gene accounts for under half of them, and the cause for the rest is not known. The D gene and trimming were derived from the DNA, and the V and J assignments and clone size from that table. Counted in this sample were roughly 25,000 clones; less than 97% of them appeared once. The ten most abundant clones make up around 0.26% of the sample.

Conventional CD4 T cells were sorted as cells that were CD4+CD127+. The healthy donors who provided the control samples were not related to the patients. Sorting of Tconv and Treg cells intended for TCRbeta sequencing was performed on a FACSAria flow cytometer. The sorted cells were collected in 5-ml round-bottom polystyrene tubes, and the dry cell pellets were frozen at -80 degrees C prior to sequencing. The CDR1 and CDR2 encoded by the germline V gene are SGDLS and YYNGEE. The CDR3 runs 15 amino acids, cysteine and phenylalanine included. Here the CDR3 DNA is all that survives: 45 bases in frame from base 1. Trimming costs V 0 bases and J 3 bases, and their ends lie 9 bases apart. This sample is part of a study of B cell selection in AIRE deficiency (dated by TCRdb to about 2019). Study-wide context: TCRbeta repertoires of sorted blood CD4+ conventional T cells and regulatory T cells were compared between AIRE-deficient patients and healthy controls. The TCR-sequenced cohort comprised about five AIRE-deficient APECED patients and about five healthy control donors. Study-wide conclusions, independent of this receptor: Around a third of the Treg TCRbeta sequences shared among healthy donors were found in patient Tconv cells, which suggests that Treg-biased clones were diverted into the Tconv compartment. Among fewer than 4,500 shared Treg TCRbeta sequences, about 30% were shared exclusively among healthy donors and 8.5% to 10% exclusively among patients, which suggests that Treg selection is less efficient in the absence of AIRE. In terms of TCRBV gene usage, CDR3 length and TCR diversity, Tconv and Treg cells from AIRE-deficient patients looked similar to Tconv and Treg cells from healthy donors. Shared Treg sequences had shorter CDR3s, which reflects a bias toward rearrangements containing few non-templated nucleotide insertions. Only TCRbeta chains were sequenced; about 40% of shared healthy-donor Treg sequences also occurred in healthy Tconv, possibly because of differing TCRalpha chains.

Material: CD4+CD127+ conventional T cells sorted from PBMCs. The TCR sequence derives from a human donor in good health. The chain is encoded by TRBV9 joined to TRBJ2-2, with a tentative D gene TRBD2 over 6 matching bases. Here is the DNA: TGTGCCAGCAGCGTAGTTTCTAGCGACACCGGGGAGCTGTTTTTT. This encodes CASSVVSSDTGELFF.